The entry below gives a single T cell receptor beta chain sequence along with its context. This sample stems from a study of blood T cell repertoires in COVID-19. This CDR3 has 15 residues. Losses at the gene ends were 5 bases for V and 1 base for J; bases not matched to a gene: 6. From germline, CDR1 is SGHVS and CDR2 FNYEAQ. Sequencing used immunoSEQ multiplex PCR; TCRdb keeps in-frame clones, though not all of them. The data show around 300,000 clones, approximately 91% seen once. The cohort comprised adults aged about 18 to 100 years residing in about two dozen US areas. The source material was PBMCs or T cells enriched from blood (not recorded which). The receptor was derived from a woman younger than 45 who had recovered from COVID-19. This sequence joins TRBV7-6 and TRBJ2-5; 8 bases are a match to TRBD1. CDR3 DNA sequence: TGTGCCAGCAGCGTCCTGGACAGGGCCCAAGAGACCCAGTACTTC. It encodes CASSVLDRAQETQYF.